The 8 T cell receptor beta chains presented below share a single source sample, sequenced in a study of blood T cell repertoires in COVID-19. Some clones are missing from TCRdb's copy, which holds only in-frame ones; the method was immunoSEQ multiplex PCR. The sample holds some 180,000 clones, over 75% seen once. The sequenced sample consisted of peripheral blood. The receptors were sampled from a middle-aged man who had recovered from COVID-19.

The chain joins TRBV20-1 to TRBJ1-2; D is unclear. The germline V and J ends were trimmed by 3 bases and 7 bases, with 6 bases remaining between them. The CDR3 has 10 amino acids. Germline loops: CDR1 DFQATT, CDR2 SNEGSKA (reference sequence). The CDR3 sequence: CSASSGGYTF. The CDR3 nucleotides read TGCAGTGCTAGTTCAGGTGGCTACACCTTC.

This chain links TRBV4-1 with TRBJ2-7; TRBD2 matches at 7 bases. V shed 3 bases, J shed 4 bases, and the junction held 9 bases outside the gene matches. Germline assignment: CDR1 MGHRA and CDR2 YSYEKL. This CDR3 spans 15 amino acids. The CDR3 DNA reads as TGCGCCAGCAGCCACGCCTCTAGCGGCCCATACGAGCAGTACTTC. As protein: CASSHASSGPYEQYF.

This chain uses TRBV30 with TRBJ2-1; D is perhaps TRBD1 (5 bases). Germline CDR1 reads GTSNPN; CDR2 reads SVGIG (reference sequence). The V end lost 5 bases, the J end lost 8 bases, and 13 bases lay between the germline ends. The CDR3 contains 12 residues. CDR3 loop: CAWAPDIDEQFF. The CDR3 DNA reads TGTGCCTGGGCACCGGACATCGATGAGCAGTTCTTC.

This clone occurred once. The chain has TRBV6-6 and TRBJ2-1; 8 bases line up with TRBD2. This CDR3 region has 15 residues. The V gene's germline CDR1 is MNHNY and CDR2 SVGAGI (reference sequence). The ends lost 6 bases at V and 2 bases at J; junction bases unmatched: 6. The CDR3 DNA is TGTGCCAGCAGGCGACTAGCGACAGCCTACAATGAGCAGTTCTTC. This codes for CASRRLATAYNEQFF.

The J gene is TRBJ1-5, the V gene TRBV18; 9 bases are a match to TRBD1. The J segment lost 7 bases and the V segment lost 6 bases, leaving 7 bases of the junction unmatched. This CDR3 spans 14 amino acids. Germline loops: CDR1 KGHSH, CDR2 LQKENI. The CDR3 protein is CASSSTGGEQPQHF. CDR3 DNA sequence: TGTGCCAGCTCGTCCACAGGGGGCGAACAGCCCCAGCATTTT.

This chain uses TRBV3-1 (or the pseudogene TRBV3-2) with TRBJ1-1; 8 nucleotides line up with TRBD1. V was clipped by 4 bases and J by 3 bases; unmatched bases: 10. The CDR3 loop spans 16 amino acids. Germline CDR1 is LGHDT and CDR2 is YNNKEL (reference sequence). The CDR3 region is CASSRWTGNGYTEAFF. The CDR3 region has the DNA TGTGCCAGCAGCCGATGGACAGGGAACGGTTACACTGAAGCTTTCTTT.

V gene TRBV11-3 combines with J gene TRBJ2-1; tentatively, D is TRBD1 (5 bases). Trimming took 5 bases from V and 9 from J, leaving 17 bases between them. Germline V gene lookup returns CDR1 SGHNT and CDR2 YENEEA. The CDR3 spans 14 residues. CDR3 residues: CASSLQGRDGEQFF. The CDR3 DNA sequence: TGTGCCAGCAGCCTCCAGGGAAGGGATGGTGAGCAGTTCTTC.

There are a few counts of this clone. The chain couples TRBV2 to TRBJ2-5; 10 nucleotides align to TRBD1. From germline, CDR1 is SNHLY and CDR2 FYNNEI. V lost 6 bases and J lost 4; bases outside the gene matches: 8. The CDR3 sequence is 15 residues long. CDR3 sequence reads: CASRPRQGARETQYF. CDR3 nucleotide sequence: TGTGCCAGCAGGCCGAGACAGGGGGCCCGAGAGACCCAGTACTTC. Supplemented by reference TRBV2 and TRBJ2-5, the full variable domain reads EPEVTQTPSHQVTQMGQEVILRCVPISNHLYFYWYRQILGQKVEFLVSFYNNEISEKSEIFDDQFSVERPDGSNFTLKIRSTKLEDSAMYFCASRPRQGARETQYFGPGTRLLVL.